This TCR beta chain is drawn from a study of technical replicates of blood from a few donors. Clones were sequenced by immunoSEQ multiplex PCR, and TCRdb holds only the in-frame ones, with some missing. Of approximately 79,000 clones listed, 90% to 95% are singletons. V was clipped by 1 base and J by 3 bases, with 4 bases between them. This CDR3 is 13 amino acids long. CDR1 and CDR2 (germline): SGHVT, SQSDAQ. This chain links TRBV7-4 with TRBJ1-5; no clear D gene. The sequenced sample was T cells isolated from PBMCs. This sequence was found in a human donor in good health. This CDR3 is CASSLEYNQPQHF. DNA for the CDR3: TGTGCCAGCAGCTTAGAATACAATCAGCCCCAGCATTTT.